This T cell receptor beta chain was sequenced during a study of T cell repertoires in cytomegalovirus infection. At the level of the study: Public TCR beta signatures were indicative of both CMV infection and a matching HLA type.

This clonotype was picked up many times. Its antigen remains unknown. Each CDR3 protein gets one entry after TCRdb re-called the reads with MiXCR. The sample holds 500,000 to 600,000 distinct CDR3 sequences, more than 15% seen once. V was cut by 1 base and J by 4 bases, with 16 bases left in between. Germline values: CDR1 SGHTA, CDR2 FQGNSA. The CDR3 length is 16 residues. General study points: Clonotypes of TCR beta that were HLA-C-restricted and CMV-specific dominated the ex vivo response. CMV carriers with the relevant HLA were identified by cumulative public TCR beta family frequency.

The sequence was collected from a human donor in good health (CMV status not recorded). Some clones in this sample may be carry-over from other donors' samples. The V and J genes are TRBV7-2 and TRBJ1-1, with TRBD1 as a possible D gene (5 bases). The sample was CD8+ T cells from PBMCs. CDR3 sequence (DNA): TGTGCCAGCAGCTTAGACGCGGAGGGGCGAGGCACTGAAGCTTTCTTT. Amino acid sequence: CASSLDAEGRGTEAFF.